These 7 T cell receptor beta chains came from one sample sequenced in a study of shared clonotypes between healthy human individuals. Some clones are missing from TCRdb's copy, which holds only in-frame ones; the method was immunoSEQ multiplex PCR. This table has over a million clones, around 78% appearing once. The material sequenced was memory CD4+ T cells from PBMCs. Specified subset: CD45RA-negative fraction. The receptors stem from a man younger than 35 in good health. Some clones in this sample may be carry-over from other donors' samples.

This clone was detected only a few times. This chain joins TRBV19 and TRBJ1-5; D is perhaps TRBD1 (6 bases). The V gene's germline CDR1 is LNHDA and CDR2 SQIVND (reference sequence). Trimming cost V 7 bases and J 4 bases, with 14 bases left between them. There are 14 residues in the CDR3. CDR3 bases: TGTGCCAGTACCCTCCAGGGGAATAATCAGCCCCAGCATTTT. Translating gives CASTLQGNNQPQHF.

The sample holds a few counts of this clone. The chain recombines TRBV7-6 with TRBJ2-7; 10 bases map to TRBD1. Per the germline V gene, CDR1 is SGHVS and CDR2 is FNYEAQ. CDR3 length equals 17 residues. V lost 5 bases, J lost 4 bases, and 14 bases stayed unmatched. In DNA, the CDR3 is TGTGCCAGCAGCCAACTTGGTGGGGGACAGGGGTTGTACGAGCAGTACTTC. Encoded protein: CASSQLGGGQGLYEQYF.

This clone turned up a few times. The rearrangement uses TRBV6-5 and TRBJ1-1, with D possibly matching TRBD1 (5 bases). With 2 bases removed from V and 5 bases from J, the gap between germline ends came to 9 bases. CDR3 length equals 13 residues. The germline gives CDR1 MNHEY, CDR2 SVGAGI. The CDR3 loop is CASSYRGITEAFF. CDR3 in DNA: TGTGCCAGCAGTTACAGGGGTATTACTGAAGCTTTCTTT.

V and J are TRBV2 and TRBJ1-1; no reliable D call. Germline lookup yields CDR1 SNHLY and CDR2 FYNNEI. The CDR3 loop spans 13 amino acids. V was pared by 10 bases and J by 0 bases, with 12 bases between. CDR3 DNA: TGTGCCACCTTCTACGGCATGAACACTGAAGCTTTCTTT. It encodes CATFYGMNTEAFF.

This rearrangement joins TRBV12-2 to TRBJ2-1; the table calls TRBD2, which could not be checked here. TRBV12-2 is classified as a pseudogene. This CDR3 contains 16 residues. Here the CDR3 DNA reads TGTGCAAGTCGCTTAACCGGGCGGGAGGCCCCTGATGAGCAGTTCTTC. This codes for CASRLTGREAPDEQFF.

As to this clone: This sample includes further DNA sequences coding for the same CDR3. The gene calls are TRBV7-3 and TRBJ2-5; D is possibly TRBD1 (6 bases). This CDR3 is 14 amino acids long. Germline CDR1 is SGHTA and CDR2 is FQGTGA. Between the trimmed V and J ends, which lost 2 bases and 2 bases, there was a span of 9 bases. The CDR3 region has the DNA TGTGCCAGCAGCTTAGGCAGGGGACAAGAGACCCAGTACTTC. It codes for CASSLGRGQETQYF.

V is TRBV29-1 and J is TRBJ1-4, with 7 bases identical to TRBD1. The CDR3 contains 12 residues. Germline V CDR1 and CDR2: SQVTM, ANQGSEA. The V and J ends lost 4 bases and 7 bases, in that order; junction bases with no gene match: 3. DNA of the CDR3: TGCAGCGTTGGCAGGGGGGGTGAAAAACTGTTTTTT. This translates into CSVGRGGEKLFF.